This T cell receptor (beta chain) was retrieved from a study of T cells in Graves' hyperthyroidism and ophthalmopathy. Study details: Pretreatment peripheral blood was obtained at initial diagnosis.

This clonotype was detected ten times or more. The CDR3 regions of TCR beta were amplified from RNA transcripts. When the TCR CDR3 underwent first-round RT-PCR, the HTBI primer set was used. One entry per CDR3 protein results from TCRdb running MiXCR on the multiplex PCR reads. The table shows over 350,000 distinct CDR3 sequences, with over 12% occurring only once. Source material for PBMCs was 10 ml fresh peripheral blood. Trimming cost V 2 bases and J 5 bases, with 16 bases left between them. CDR1 is SNHLY and CDR2 is FYNNEI in the germline V gene. The CDR3 is 15 residues long. This chain uses TRBV2 with TRBJ2-7; D is unclear. This TCR derives from a man between 18 and 35 years old with Graves' ophthalmopathy. Sample: blood. The CDR3 region has the DNA TGTGCCAGCAGTGAATCCTTCTCGTATGGTAACGAGCAGTACTTC. Translating it yields CASSESFSYGNEQYF.